The 6 T cell receptor beta chains below were found in one sample sequenced in a study of blood T cell repertoires in COVID-19. Sequencing was performed with immunoSEQ multiplex PCR; in TCRdb, only in-frame clones are kept and a portion is missing. Found here are 200,000 to 250,000 clones, about 80% of them singletons; the top ten hold 4.5% to 5%. The sequencing input was PBMCs or T cells enriched from blood (not recorded which). These receptors all stem from a woman aged 45-65 years who had been exposed to COVID-19.

The rearrangement links TRBV28 to TRBJ1-1; no clear D. Trimming cost V 4 bases and J 4 bases, with 10 bases left between them. There are 13 residues in the CDR3. CDR1 is MDHEN, CDR2 SYDVKM, per germline. CDR3: CASSSPGSTEAFF. DNA of the CDR3: TGTGCCAGCAGTTCTCCAGGATCCACTGAAGCTTTCTTT.

The chain couples TRBV7-9 to TRBJ1-2; 7 nucleotides agree with TRBD1. Trimming took 5 bases from V and 4 from J; bases not matched to a gene: 7. The CDR3 totals 14 residues. Germline lookup yields CDR1 SEHNR and CDR2 FQNEAQ (reference sequence). The CDR3 DNA sequence: TGTGCCAGCAGCAAGGGGGACAGCGGCTATGGCTACACCTTC. It codes for CASSKGDSGYGYTF.

V is TRBV19 and J is TRBJ2-3; 11 bases agree with TRBD2. Trimming at V came to 3 bases and at J to 7 bases, leaving 6 bases not matched to a gene. CDR3 length: 15 residues. Germline V lookup: CDR1 LNHDA, CDR2 SQIVND (reference sequence). The CDR3 DNA reads as TGTGCCAGTAGTATTGTAGCGGGGGGGGAGAATACGCAGTATTTT. This encodes CASSIVAGGENTQYF.

The genes are TRBV9 and TRBJ1-6, with unresolved D. This CDR3 has 15 amino acids. The germline V gene has CDR1 SGDLS and CDR2 YYNGEE. Deletions cut 1 base from V and 3 bases from J, with 8 bases between. The CDR3 DNA follows: TGTGCCAGCAGCGTAAGGCGGGACTATAATTCACCCCTCCACTTT. Translating gives CASSVRRDYNSPLHF.

The V and J genes are TRBV5-1 and TRBJ1-1; 7 positions match TRBD1. Germline V gives CDR1 SGHRS, CDR2 YFSETQ. V dropped 4 bases and J dropped 1; count of bases not matched to a gene: 1. The CDR3 contains 13 residues. The CDR3 spells CASSRQGNTEAFF. In DNA form, the CDR3 reads TGCGCCAGCAGCCGACAGGGGAACACTGAAGCTTTCTTT.

The V call is TRBV7-9, the J call TRBJ2-3, with D maybe TRBD1 (6 bases). The CDR3 has 15 amino acids. The germline V and J ends were trimmed by 2 bases and 3 bases, with 12 bases remaining between them. Germline V CDR1 and CDR2: SEHNR, FQNEAQ (reference sequence). The CDR3 is CASSLKQGRTDTQYF. CDR3 bases: TGTGCCAGCAGCTTAAAACAGGGTAGGACAGATACGCAGTATTTT.